This section outlines one T cell receptor beta chain sequence together with its context. The data were taken from a study of blood T cell repertoires in COVID-19. Study in general: Acute-phase and convalescent COVID-19 samples originated in the United States, Italy and Spain. PBMCs, B-cell-depleted T cells, or T cells were the source of the cDNA or gDNA that made up the material.

The V segment lost 2 bases and the J segment 0 bases; nucleotides outside the gene matches: 7. This CDR3 spans 17 amino acids. The germline gives CDR1 LNHNV, CDR2 YYDKDF (reference sequence). The Seattle site enrolled patients during active infection and followed them longitudinally. In the source study's methods: Reference gene primer amplification gave nucleated cell count estimates. Profiling relied on immunoSEQ multiplex PCR, and the TCRdb table lists in-frame clones only, not all of them. Clone size and V and J calls were adopted from that table, with D and trimming inferred from the DNA. The repertoire holds some 250,000 clones, with around 87% as singletons.

The specimen was peripheral blood. The receptor's source is a woman aged 60-75 years with COVID-19, enrolled during active disease. This sequence joins TRBV15 and TRBJ1-3, with 7 bases matching TRBD1. The DNA of the CDR3 is TGTGCCACCAGCAGACGTTTGGGACAGAACTCTGGAAACACCATATATTTT. Its protein is CATSRRLGQNSGNTIYF.